This TCR beta chain is from a study of lung T cells in sarcoidosis with Löfgren's syndrome (dated by TCRdb to between 2016 and 2019). With regard to the full study: Sarcoidosis was characterized as a granulomatous disease that is mostly pulmonary, in which CD4+ T cells accumulate in bronchoalveolar lavage fluid. The repertoire analyses were focused on Lofgren's syndrome patients. Overall results and qualifications from the work: Multiple Lofgren's syndrome patients were reported to share TRAV12-1 and TRBV2 CDR3 motifs, a finding that suggests public CD4+ TCR repertoires. In alphabeta pairing analysis, TRAV12-1 preferentially paired with TRBV2, and these paired TCRs showed CDR3 homology. The study only suggested recognition of a sarcoidosis-associated antigen, and the antigen remained putative and unidentified. In Lofgren's syndrome patients, relative to control subjects, TRAV12-1 and TRBV2 were reported to be the most expanded V gene segments.

CDR1 is given as SGHNT and CDR2 as YYREEE, both from the germline V gene (reference sequence). Reading from cysteine to phenylalanine, the CDR3 counts 14 amino acids. This clonotype was seen at least ten times. It lacks a known antigen. It is unclear where the CDR3 begins or ends on the DNA, so no DNA is shown, and the CDR3 is as TCRdb lists it. Sequencing was carried out with an Illumina MiSeq. TCRdb handled the public reads itself, with Q25 trimming in fastp and clone calling in MiXCR, and kept productive beta chains. Every CDR3 protein is listed once, alongside the most common genes and DNA of its rows. The sample table contains about 63,000 distinct CDR3 sequences; only one count was recorded for around 21% of them. 2.3% of the sample is taken by the ten largest.

Sequenced sample: CD4+ T cells from PBMCs. The receptor's source is a human donor with sarcoidosis (Löfgren's syndrome or another form), or a control subject (not recorded which). The chain was built from TRBV5-4 and TRBJ1-1. Here the CDR3 is given as CASSFGTGTLVGFF.